The next 20 T cell receptor beta chains were all read from a single sample in a study of cytomegalovirus exposure and HLA in healthy donors. It was with 60 Vbeta and 13 Jbeta primers that the PCR ran. Libraries were prepared by immunoSEQ multiplex PCR; TCRdb keeps only in-frame clonotypes and omits some of them. The repertoire holds under 150,000 clones, with around three quarters as singletons. Material: PBMCs. All receptors derive from a woman between 50 and 59 years old in good health and CMV-seronegative.

The chain has TRBV18 and TRBJ1-1; a possible D gene is TRBD1 (5 bases). The V gene's germline CDR1 is KGHSH and CDR2 LQKENI. The CDR3 is made up of 16 amino acids. Trimming cost V 7 bases and J 0 bases, with 18 bases left between them. This chain's CDR3 is CASYPTAFTMNTEAFF. CDR3 DNA: TGTGCCAGCTACCCGACAGCCTTTACTATGAACACTGAAGCTTTCTTT.

The rearrangement uses TRBV5-1 and TRBJ2-4; TRBD2 is a possible D gene (5 bases). The V and J ends lost 0 bases and 0 bases respectively, with 16 bases between them. Germline V gene sequence: CDR1 SGHRS, CDR2 YFSETQ. The CDR3 spans 18 residues. CDR3 in amino acids: CASSLGTSAAVAKNIQYF. The DNA for the CDR3 is TGCGCCAGCAGCTTGGGGACTTCCGCTGCTGTAGCCAAAAACATTCAGTACTTC.

The CDR3 DNA follows: TGTGCCAGCAGTGACGAGGCGGACATAGTACAAGAGACCCAGTACTTC. Its protein product is CASSDEADIVQETQYF. The chain links TRBV25-1 to TRBJ2-5; possible D gene TRBD1, 5 bases. This CDR3 has 16 amino acids. CDR1 is MGHDK, CDR2 SYGVNS, per germline. V was shortened by 3 bases and J by 2 bases, with 16 bases between the two germline ends.

V is TRBV18 and J is TRBJ1-5; TRBD1 might be the D (5 bases). The CDR3 has 18 residues. The V gene lost 2 bases and the J gene lost 4 bases, with 21 bases spanning the gap. Germline lookup yields CDR1 KGHSH and CDR2 LQKENI. Here the CDR3 reads CASSPVSRTSIGNQPQHF. As DNA, the CDR3 is TGTGCCAGCTCACCAGTTAGCCGGACATCGATTGGGAATCAGCCCCAGCATTTT.

The chain joins TRBV6-6 to TRBJ1-5; no definite D call. CDR1 MNHNY and CDR2 SVGAGI come from the germline V gene (reference sequence). The V and J ends lost 8 bases and 4 bases respectively, with 12 bases between them. The CDR3 has 13 residues. CDR3: CASATAANQPQHF. CDR3 DNA: TGTGCCAGCGCAACAGCAGCAAATCAGCCCCAGCATTTT.

The chain uses TRBV19 and TRBJ1-3, with TRBD1 identical over 7 bases. CDR1 LNHDA and CDR2 SQIVND come from the germline V gene (reference sequence). CDR3 length equals 15 residues. V shed 7 bases and J 3 bases; nucleotides not matched to a gene: 9. The CDR3 DNA is TGTGCCAGTAACCTAGAGGGGGCGTATGGAAACACCATATATTTT. Translating it yields CASNLEGAYGNTIYF.

Only one count was recorded for this clone. CDR3 bases: TGTGCCAGCAGACACCGGGCGGGGGTCGGAAACACCATATATTTT. Amino acid sequence: CASRHRAGVGNTIYF. The chain carries TRBV27 and TRBJ1-3, with D maybe TRBD1 (5 bases). The CDR3 covers 15 residues. CDR1 is MNHEY and CDR2 is SMNVEV in the germline V gene (reference sequence). The germline V and J ends were trimmed by 6 bases and 4 bases, with 16 bases remaining between them.

The CDR3 nucleotides read TGTGCCAGCAGCTTAGGGGGCCTGAACACTGAAGCTTTCTTT. Its protein product is CASSLGGLNTEAFF. The chain uses TRBV11-2 and TRBJ1-1; D might be TRBD1 (5 bases). CDR1 and CDR2 (germline): SGHAT, FQNNGV. The CDR3 length is 14 residues. Trimming took 1 base from V and 0 from J, leaving 6 bases between them.

In its sample, this clone was seen a few times. This chain links TRBV5-1 with TRBJ1-1, with 9 nucleotides matching TRBD1. CDR3 length: 14 amino acids. In germline, CDR1 is SGHRS, CDR2 YFSETQ. Trimming took 4 bases from V and 7 from J; bases not matched to a gene: 8. In nucleotides, the CDR3 is TGCGCCAGCAGCCCTCTACGACAGGGGGTTGAAGCTTTCTTT. This translates into CASSPLRQGVEAFF. Based on the CDR3 plus reference TRBV5-1 and TRBJ1-1, the full variable domain is KAGVTQTPRYLIKTRGQQVTLSCSPISGHRSVSWYQQTPGQGLQFLFEYFSETQRNKGNFPGRFSGRQFSNSRSEMNVSTLELGDSALYLCASSPLRQGVEAFFGQGTRLTVV.

CDR3 in DNA: TGCAGCGCCACCCGAGGCGCGGGAGTTTCAGATACGCAGTATTTT. It specifies CSATRGAGVSDTQYF. The chain employs TRBV29-1 and TRBJ2-3, with 7 nucleotides matching TRBD2. This CDR3 is built from 15 residues. The J segment lost 4 bases and the V segment lost 7 bases, leaving 14 bases of the junction unmatched. Germline V gives CDR1 SQVTM, CDR2 ANQGSEA.

The chain carries TRBV29-1 and TRBJ2-2, with D possibly TRBD2 on 6 matching bases. The CDR3 has 12 residues. V was shortened by 7 bases and J by 7 bases, with 13 bases between the two germline ends. CDR1 SQVTM and CDR2 ANQGSEA come from the germline V gene. The CDR3 loop reads CSGSGGSGELFF. For the CDR3, the DNA is TGCAGCGGGTCCGGGGGAAGCGGGGAGCTGTTTTTT.

The chain couples TRBV5-6 to TRBJ2-2; TRBD1 might be the D (6 bases). Looked up from germline, CDR1 is SGHDT and CDR2 is YYEEEE. The CDR3 covers 17 residues. V was trimmed by 5 bases and J by 5 bases, leaving 22 bases between them. The CDR3 DNA follows: TGTGCCAGCAGATATACGGACAGCCGAAGTATTACCGGGGAGCTGTTTTTT. Encoded protein: CASRYTDSRSITGELFF.

This clone was recorded once. The chain links TRBV19 to TRBJ2-2, with a weak D call TRBD1 (5 bases). Trimming removed 4 bases from V and 2 bases from J, with 8 bases in between. CDR3 length: 14 amino acids. Germline V gives CDR1 LNHDA, CDR2 SQIVND (reference sequence). CDR3 DNA: TGTGCCAGTAGTAACAGGCCAAACACCGGGGAGCTGTTTTTT. This codes for CASSNRPNTGELFF.

This clone was picked up a small number of times. This chain uses TRBV5-1 with TRBJ2-1; no definite D call. Trimming pared 1 base from V and 9 bases from J, leaving 11 bases between. Germline CDR1 SGHRS, CDR2 YFSETQ. The CDR3 runs 13 residues. CDR3 DNA: TGCGCCAGCAGCTTGAACGGATGGAGTGAGCAGTTCTTC. Protein product: CASSLNGWSEQFF.

The chain recombines TRBV6-1 with TRBJ1-1; 8 bases are a match to TRBD1. The CDR3 contains 16 residues. Germline CDR1 is MNHNS and CDR2 is SASEGT. V dropped 4 bases and J dropped 1; count of bases not matched to a gene: 8. CDR3 region: CASSAGTGQGNTEAFF. CDR3 nucleotides: TGTGCCAGCAGTGCGGGGACAGGACAAGGGAACACTGAAGCTTTCTTT.

The CDR3 reads CASSQVFKRENYGYTF. The CDR3 region has the DNA TGTGCCAGCAGCCAAGTTTTTAAGCGAGAAAACTATGGCTACACCTTC. The gene calls are TRBV4-2 and TRBJ1-2; D uncertain. CDR1 is LGHNA, CDR2 YNFKEQ, per germline. V was trimmed by 1 base and J by 2 bases, leaving 14 bases between them. The CDR3 totals 16 residues.

The CDR3 DNA follows: TGCAGCGTTGAAGATCTGCGGGTAGCGGGAACAGATACGCAGTATTTT. Translating it yields CSVEDLRVAGTDTQYF. V and J are TRBV29-1 and TRBJ2-3, with 8 bases that match TRBD2. The V gene end was trimmed by 0 bases and the J gene end by 3 bases; junction bases not matched to a gene: 8. This CDR3 contains 16 residues. Germline CDR1 reads SQVTM; CDR2 reads ANQGSEA.

This rearrangement joins TRBV4-2 to TRBJ2-7, with TRBD2 matching over 12 bases. CDR3 size: 15 residues. Germline assignment: CDR1 LGHNA and CDR2 YNFKEQ. The ends lost 1 base at V and 4 bases at J; junction bases unmatched: 2. The CDR3 sequence is CASSQAGTSGYEQYF. The CDR3 region has the DNA TGTGCCAGCAGCCAAGCCGGGACTAGCGGGTACGAGCAGTACTTC.

This sequence joins TRBV4-1 and TRBJ2-7, with 13 bases lining up with TRBD2. V dropped 1 base and J dropped 9; count of bases not matched to a gene: 6. Looked up from germline, CDR1 is MGHRA and CDR2 is YSYEKL. This CDR3 region has 15 residues. The CDR3 region is CASSQVTSGRLGQYF. The DNA of the CDR3 is TGCGCCAGCAGCCAAGTGACTAGCGGGAGGTTAGGGCAGTACTTC.

The chain combines TRBV7-2 with TRBJ2-2; 7 nucleotides align to TRBD1. Germline V CDR1 and CDR2: SGHTA, FQGNSA. The CDR3 loop spans 14 amino acids. V trimming: 6 bases; J trimming: 1 base; junction bases outside the gene matches: 2. The CDR3 protein is CASRWTGNTGELFF. The CDR3 nucleotides read TGTGCCAGCAGGTGGACAGGGAACACCGGGGAGCTGTTTTTT.